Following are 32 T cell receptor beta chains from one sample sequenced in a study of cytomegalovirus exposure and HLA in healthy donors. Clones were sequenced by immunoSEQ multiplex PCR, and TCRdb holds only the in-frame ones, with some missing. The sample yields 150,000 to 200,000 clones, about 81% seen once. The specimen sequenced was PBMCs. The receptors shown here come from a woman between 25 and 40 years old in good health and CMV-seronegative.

The CDR3 coding sequence is TGCGCCAGCAGCCAAGCCACTCTGCGCCTAGGAAACACCGGGGAGCTGTTTTTT. It translates to CASSQATLRLGNTGELFF. The rearrangement joins TRBV4-1 to TRBJ2-2; D is unclear. Germline V gene data show CDR1 as MGHRA and CDR2 as YSYEKL. This CDR3 has 18 residues. V was cut by 1 base and J by 2 bases, with 17 bases left in between.

The CDR3 nucleotides read TGTGCCAGTAGTATAAGACAGGCCGTAAATCAGCCCCAGCATTTT. It codes for CASSIRQAVNQPQHF. The rearrangement uses TRBV19 and TRBJ1-5, with D possibly being TRBD1 (6 bases). Trimming took 2 bases from V and 4 from J, leaving 12 bases between them. The CDR3 sequence is 15 residues long. CDR1 is LNHDA and CDR2 is SQIVND in the germline V gene (reference sequence).

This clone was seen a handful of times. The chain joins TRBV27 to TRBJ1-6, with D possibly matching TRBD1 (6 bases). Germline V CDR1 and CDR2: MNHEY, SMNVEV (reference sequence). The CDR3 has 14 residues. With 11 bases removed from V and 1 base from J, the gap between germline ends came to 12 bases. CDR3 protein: CARPQGSYNSPLHF. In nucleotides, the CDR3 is TGTGCCCGCCCGCAGGGGTCCTATAATTCACCCCTCCACTTT.

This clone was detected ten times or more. The CDR3, as DNA: TGTGCCAGCAGTACTAGGACAGGTGAGGAGTTGAACACTGAAGCTTTCTTT. Encoded protein: CASSTRTGEELNTEAFF. The chain is built from TRBV28 and TRBJ1-1; 7 bases are a match to TRBD1. CDR1 MDHEN and CDR2 SYDVKM come from the germline V gene. With V trimmed by 5 bases and J by 0 bases, 12 bases remained unmatched. This CDR3 has 17 residues.

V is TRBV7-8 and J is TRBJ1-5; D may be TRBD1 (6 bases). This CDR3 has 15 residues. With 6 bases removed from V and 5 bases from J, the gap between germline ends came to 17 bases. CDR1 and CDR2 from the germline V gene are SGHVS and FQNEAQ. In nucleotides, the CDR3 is TGTGCCAGCAGTCCCGGAACAGGGCAGGATCAGCCCCAGCATTTT. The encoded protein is CASSPGTGQDQPQHF.

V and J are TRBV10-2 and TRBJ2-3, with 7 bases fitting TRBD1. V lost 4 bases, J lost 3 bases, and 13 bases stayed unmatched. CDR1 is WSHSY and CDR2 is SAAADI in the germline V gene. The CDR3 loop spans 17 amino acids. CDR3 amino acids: CASSVTGFPTITDTQYF. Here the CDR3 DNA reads TGCGCCAGCAGTGTGACAGGGTTCCCCACTATTACAGATACGCAGTATTTT.

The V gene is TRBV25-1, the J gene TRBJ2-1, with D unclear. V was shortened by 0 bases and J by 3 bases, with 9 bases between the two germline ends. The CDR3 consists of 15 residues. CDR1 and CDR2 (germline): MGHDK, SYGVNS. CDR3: CASSEYSWYYNEQFF. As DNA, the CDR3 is TGTGCCAGCAGTGAATATAGCTGGTACTACAATGAGCAGTTCTTC.

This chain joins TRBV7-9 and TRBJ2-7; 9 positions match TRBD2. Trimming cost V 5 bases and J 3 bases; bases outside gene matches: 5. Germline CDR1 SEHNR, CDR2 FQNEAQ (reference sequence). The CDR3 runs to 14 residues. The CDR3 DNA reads TGTGCCAGCAGCATTAGCGGGAGAGTCTACGAGCAGTACTTC. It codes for CASSISGRVYEQYF.

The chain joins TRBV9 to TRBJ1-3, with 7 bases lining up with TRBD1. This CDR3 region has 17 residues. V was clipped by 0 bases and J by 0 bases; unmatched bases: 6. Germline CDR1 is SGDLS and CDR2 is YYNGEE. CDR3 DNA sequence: TGTGCCAGCAGCGTAGCTACGACAGGGCCCTCTGGAAACACCATATATTTT. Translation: CASSVATTGPSGNTIYF.

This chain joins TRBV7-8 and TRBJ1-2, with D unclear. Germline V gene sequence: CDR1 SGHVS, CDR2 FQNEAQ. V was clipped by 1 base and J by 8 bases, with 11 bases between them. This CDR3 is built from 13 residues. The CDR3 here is CASSLVAGSGYTF. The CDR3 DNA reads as TGTGCCAGCAGCTTAGTGGCAGGAAGCGGCTACACCTTC.

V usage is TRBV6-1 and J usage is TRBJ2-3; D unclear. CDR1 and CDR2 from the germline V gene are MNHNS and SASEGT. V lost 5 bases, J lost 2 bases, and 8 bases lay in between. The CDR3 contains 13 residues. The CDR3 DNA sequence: TGTGCCAGCAGTCCCTATACCACAGATACGCAGTATTTT. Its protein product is CASSPYTTDTQYF.

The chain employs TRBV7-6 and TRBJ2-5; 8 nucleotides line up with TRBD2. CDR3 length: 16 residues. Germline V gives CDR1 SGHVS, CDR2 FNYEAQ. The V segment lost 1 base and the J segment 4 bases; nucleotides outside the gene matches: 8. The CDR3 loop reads CASSLETGGPVETQYF. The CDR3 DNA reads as TGTGCCAGCAGCTTAGAGACGGGAGGGCCGGTAGAGACCCAGTACTTC.

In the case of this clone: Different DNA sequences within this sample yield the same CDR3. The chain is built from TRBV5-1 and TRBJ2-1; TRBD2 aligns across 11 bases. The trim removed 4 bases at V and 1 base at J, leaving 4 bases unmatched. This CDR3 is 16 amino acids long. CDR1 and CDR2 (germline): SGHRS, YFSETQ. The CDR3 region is CASSLTSGGSYNEQFF. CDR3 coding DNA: TGCGCCAGCAGCCTTACTAGCGGGGGATCCTACAATGAGCAGTTCTTC. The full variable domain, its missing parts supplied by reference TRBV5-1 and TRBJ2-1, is KAGVTQTPRYLIKTRGQQVTLSCSPISGHRSVSWYQQTPGQGLQFLFEYFSETQRNKGNFPGRFSGRQFSNSRSEMNVSTLELGDSALYLCASSLTSGGSYNEQFFGPGTRLTVL.

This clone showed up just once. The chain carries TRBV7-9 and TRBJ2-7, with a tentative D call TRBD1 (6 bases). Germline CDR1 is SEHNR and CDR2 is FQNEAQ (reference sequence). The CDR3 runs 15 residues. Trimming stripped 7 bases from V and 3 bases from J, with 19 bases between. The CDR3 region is CASNIIQTGRYEQYF. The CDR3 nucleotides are TGTGCCAGCAACATTATTCAGACAGGTCGCTACGAGCAGTACTTC.

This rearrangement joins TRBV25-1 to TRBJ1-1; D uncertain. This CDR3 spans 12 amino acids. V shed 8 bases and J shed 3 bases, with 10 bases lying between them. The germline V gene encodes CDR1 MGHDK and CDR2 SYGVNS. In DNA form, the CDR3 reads TGTGCCAGCTCGGAGGCCTACACTGAAGCTTTCTTT. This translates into CASSEAYTEAFF.

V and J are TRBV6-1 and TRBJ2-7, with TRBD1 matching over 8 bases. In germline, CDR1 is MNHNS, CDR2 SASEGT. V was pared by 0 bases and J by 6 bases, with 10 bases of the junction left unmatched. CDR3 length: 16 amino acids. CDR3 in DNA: TGTGCCAGCAGTGAAGCGGTCGGGGCAGGGGGCTTCGAGCAGTACTTC. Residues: CASSEAVGAGGFEQYF.

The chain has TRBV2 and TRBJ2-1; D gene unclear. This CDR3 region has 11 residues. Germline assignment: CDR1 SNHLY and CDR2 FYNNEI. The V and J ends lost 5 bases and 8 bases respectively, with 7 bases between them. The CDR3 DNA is TGTGCCAGCAGTACAAACGATGAGCAGTTCTTC. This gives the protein CASSTNDEQFF.

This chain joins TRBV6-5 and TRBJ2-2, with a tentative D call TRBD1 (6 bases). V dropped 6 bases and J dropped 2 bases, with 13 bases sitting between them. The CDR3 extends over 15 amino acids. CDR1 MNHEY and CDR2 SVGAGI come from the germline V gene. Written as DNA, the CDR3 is TGTGCCAGCAGACGGAGACAGGTCAACACCGGGGAGCTGTTTTTT. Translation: CASRRRQVNTGELFF.

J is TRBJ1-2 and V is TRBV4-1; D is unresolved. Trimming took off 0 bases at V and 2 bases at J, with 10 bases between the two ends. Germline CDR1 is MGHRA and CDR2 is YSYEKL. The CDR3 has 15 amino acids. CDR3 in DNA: TGCGCCAGCAGCCAAGAGCGCGGGCTCAACTATGGCTACACCTTC. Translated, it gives CASSQERGLNYGYTF.

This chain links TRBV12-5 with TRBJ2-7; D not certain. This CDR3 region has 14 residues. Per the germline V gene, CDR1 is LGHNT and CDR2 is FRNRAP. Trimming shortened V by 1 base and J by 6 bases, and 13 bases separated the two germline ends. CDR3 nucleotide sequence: TGTGCTAGTGGTTTGGAGCTAGGAGCAGCCGAGCAGTACTTC. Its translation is CASGLELGAAEQYF.

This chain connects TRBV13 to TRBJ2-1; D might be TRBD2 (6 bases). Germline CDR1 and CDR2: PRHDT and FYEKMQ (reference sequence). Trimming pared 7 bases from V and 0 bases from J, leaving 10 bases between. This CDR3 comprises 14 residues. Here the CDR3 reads CASNGGSSYNEQFF. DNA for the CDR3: TGTGCCAGCAATGGGGGGAGCTCCTACAATGAGCAGTTCTTC.

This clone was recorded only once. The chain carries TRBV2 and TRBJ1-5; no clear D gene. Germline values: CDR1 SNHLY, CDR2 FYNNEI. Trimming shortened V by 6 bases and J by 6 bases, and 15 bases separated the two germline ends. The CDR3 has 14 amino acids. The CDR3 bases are TGTGCCAGCAGCCCGACTCAGAGGATTCAGCCCCAGCATTTT. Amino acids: CASSPTQRIQPQHF. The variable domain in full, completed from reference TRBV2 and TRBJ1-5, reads EPEVTQTPSHQVTQMGQEVILRCVPISNHLYFYWYRQILGQKVEFLVSFYNNEISEKSEIFDDQFSVERPDGSNFTLKIRSTKLEDSAMYFCASSPTQRIQPQHFGDGTRLSIL.

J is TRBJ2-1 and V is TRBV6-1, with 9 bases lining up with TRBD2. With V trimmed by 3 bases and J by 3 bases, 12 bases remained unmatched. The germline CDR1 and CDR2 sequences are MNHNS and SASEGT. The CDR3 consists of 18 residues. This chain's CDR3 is CASSDASGTPSLYNEQFF. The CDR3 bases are TGTGCCAGCAGTGATGCTAGCGGGACTCCGAGTCTCTACAATGAGCAGTTCTTC.

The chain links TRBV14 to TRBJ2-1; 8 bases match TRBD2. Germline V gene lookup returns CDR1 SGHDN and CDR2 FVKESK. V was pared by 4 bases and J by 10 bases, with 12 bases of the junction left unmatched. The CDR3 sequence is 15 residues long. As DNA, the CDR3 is TGTGCCAGCAGCCCTCTCCCGACTAGCGTGAAGGAGCAGTTCTTC. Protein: CASSPLPTSVKEQFF. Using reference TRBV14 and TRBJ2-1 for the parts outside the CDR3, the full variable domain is EAGVTQFPSHSVIEKGQTVTLRCDPISGHDNLYWYRRVMGKEIKFLLHFVKESKQDESGMPNNRFLAERTGGTYSTLKVQPAELEDSGVYFCASSPLPTSVKEQFFGPGTRLTVL.

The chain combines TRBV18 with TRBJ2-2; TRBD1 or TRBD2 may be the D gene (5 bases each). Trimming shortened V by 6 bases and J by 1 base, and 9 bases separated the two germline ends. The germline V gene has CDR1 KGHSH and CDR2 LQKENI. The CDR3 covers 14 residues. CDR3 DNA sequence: TGTGCCAGCTCCCCAGGGAGGAACACCGGGGAGCTGTTTTTT. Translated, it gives CASSPGRNTGELFF.

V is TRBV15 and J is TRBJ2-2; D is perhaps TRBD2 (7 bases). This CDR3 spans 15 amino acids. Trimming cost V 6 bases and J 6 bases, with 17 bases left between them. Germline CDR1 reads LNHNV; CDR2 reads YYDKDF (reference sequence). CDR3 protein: CATSERGALAGELFF. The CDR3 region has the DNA TGTGCCACCAGTGAACGGGGGGCCTTGGCCGGGGAGCTGTTTTTT.

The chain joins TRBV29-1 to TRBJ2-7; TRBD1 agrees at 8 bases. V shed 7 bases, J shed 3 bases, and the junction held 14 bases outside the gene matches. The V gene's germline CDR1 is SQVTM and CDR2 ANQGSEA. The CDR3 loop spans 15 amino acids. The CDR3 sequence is CSANDGPGQDYEQYF. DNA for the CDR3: TGCAGCGCCAACGACGGCCCGGGACAGGACTACGAGCAGTACTTC.

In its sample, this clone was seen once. CDR3 in amino acids: CASSLYPSWAGELFF. The DNA for the CDR3 is TGTGCCAGCAGTTTATATCCTAGCTGGGCCGGGGAGCTGTTTTTT. This rearrangement joins TRBV27 to TRBJ2-2, with D possibly matching TRBD2 (5 bases). This CDR3 has 15 amino acids. Trimming stripped 1 base from V and 6 bases from J, with 12 bases between. Per germline, CDR1 MNHEY and CDR2 SMNVEV (reference sequence).

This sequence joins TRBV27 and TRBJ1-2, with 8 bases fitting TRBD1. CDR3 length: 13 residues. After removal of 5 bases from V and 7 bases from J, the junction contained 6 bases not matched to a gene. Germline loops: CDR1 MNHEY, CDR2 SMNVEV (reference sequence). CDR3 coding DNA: TGTGCCAGCAGTATCGGGACAGGTGGTGGCTACACCTTC. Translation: CASSIGTGGGYTF.

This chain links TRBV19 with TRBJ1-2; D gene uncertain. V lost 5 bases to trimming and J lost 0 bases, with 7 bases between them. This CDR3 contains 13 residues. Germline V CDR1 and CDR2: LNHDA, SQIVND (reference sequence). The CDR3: CASSPGANYGYTF. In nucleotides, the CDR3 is TGTGCCAGTAGTCCCGGGGCTAACTATGGCTACACCTTC.

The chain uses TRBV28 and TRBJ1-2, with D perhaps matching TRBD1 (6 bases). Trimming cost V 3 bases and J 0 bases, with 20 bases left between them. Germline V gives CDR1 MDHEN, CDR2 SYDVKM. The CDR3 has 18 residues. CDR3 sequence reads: CASSFGPGTPGTNYGYTF. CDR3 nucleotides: TGTGCCAGCAGTTTCGGCCCCGGGACACCCGGAACTAACTATGGCTACACCTTC.

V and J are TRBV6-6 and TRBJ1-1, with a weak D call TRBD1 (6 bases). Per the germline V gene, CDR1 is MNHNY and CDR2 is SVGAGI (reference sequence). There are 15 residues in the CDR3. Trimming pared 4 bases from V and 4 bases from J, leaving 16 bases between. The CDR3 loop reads CASSSQGRGSTEAFF. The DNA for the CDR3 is TGTGCCAGCAGTTCACAGGGACGGGGAAGCACTGAAGCTTTCTTT.